This T cell receptor (beta chain) is drawn from a study of shared clonotypes between healthy human individuals. Study-level points and caveats: Exclusively blood specimens were collected; tissue repertoires likely differ.

Germline trimming cut 2 bases from V and 4 bases from J; bases unmatched to any gene: 2. This CDR3 contains 15 residues. CDR1 and CDR2 (germline): SGHTA, FQGTGA. This table comes from immunoSEQ multiplex PCR, and its TCRdb copy is limited to in-frame clones, with some not included. Of approximately 480,000 clones listed, about 80% are singletons. As for this clone: The antigen is undetermined.

The material sequenced was PBMCs. V is TRBV7-3 and J is TRBJ1-2, with TRBD1 identical over 12 bases. This clonotype was obtained from a woman in her forties in good health. Some clones in this sample may be carry-over from other donors' samples. DNA of the CDR3: TGTGCCAGCAGCTTAGGGACAGGGGGCCTCTATGGCTACACCTTC. Translating gives CASSLGTGGLYGYTF.